A selection of T cell receptor beta chains follows, all from one sample in a study of human T cells and chemical hapten exposure. TCRdb used MiXCR to reprocess the 5' RACE reads, holding one entry per CDR3 protein. The sample lists 120,000 to 150,000 distinct CDR3 sequences; roughly 4% were seen once. Every receptor here comes from a female donor in good health. Both conserved end residues are part of each CDR3. Clone size is shown for a subset of rows, as once, few, many or a class of expanded clone.

J gene: TRBJ1-2; clone size: .; V gene: TRBV12-3/TRBV12-4; CDR3 protein: CASSPLDSYGYTF
J gene: TRBJ2-7; clone size: many; V gene: TRBV28; CDR3 protein: CASSMGGLEQYF
J gene: TRBJ1-1; clone size: .; V gene: TRBV2; CDR3 protein: CASSRRQANTEAFF
J gene: TRBJ2-5; clone size: .; V gene: TRBV7-2; CDR3 protein: CASSQTLETQYF
J gene: TRBJ2-7; clone size: many; V gene: TRBV20-1; CDR3 protein: CSARDWRQGQYEQYF
J gene: TRBJ1-1; clone size: many; V gene: TRBV7-2; CDR3 protein: CASSLGVGVGTEAFF
J gene: TRBJ2-3; clone size: many; V gene: TRBV6-2/TRBV6-3; CDR3 protein: CASSILDDTQYF
J gene: TRBJ1-2; clone size: many; V gene: TRBV6-4; CDR3 protein: CASSDVSGPIYGYTF
J gene: TRBJ2-2; clone size: few; V gene: TRBV7-8; CDR3 protein: CASRLGQGSAGELFF
J gene: TRBJ2-7; clone size: many; V gene: TRBV7-6; CDR3 protein: CASSPEQGNRHEQYF
J gene: TRBJ1-1; clone size: many; V gene: TRBV5-1; CDR3 protein: CASSLAAENTEAFF
J gene: TRBJ2-7; clone size: many; V gene: TRBV6-5; CDR3 protein: CASSRTGGLYEQYF
J gene: TRBJ2-1; clone size: .; V gene: TRBV29-1; CDR3 protein: CSVSETGFDEQFF
J gene: TRBJ1-2; clone size: few; V gene: TRBV12-3/TRBV12-4; CDR3 protein: CASRTTGGDAYGYTF
J gene: TRBJ2-1; clone size: few; V gene: TRBV7-2; CDR3 protein: CASSFAGTGREYEQFF
J gene: TRBJ2-7; clone size: many; V gene: TRBV3-1; CDR3 protein: CASSLDLLSYEQYF
J gene: .; clone size: .; V gene: TRBV7-2; CDR3 protein: CASSLAGAGTQFF
J gene: TRBJ1-1; clone size: many; V gene: TRBV29-1; CDR3 protein: CSVNRGLNTEAFF
J gene: TRBJ1-1; clone size: few; V gene: TRBV4-3; CDR3 protein: CASSQERRREAFF
J gene: TRBJ1-1; clone size: few; V gene: TRBV7-2; CDR3 protein: CASSQDRAMNTEAFF
J gene: TRBJ2-5; clone size: .; V gene: TRBV6-1; CDR3 protein: CASSEGGTGTETQYF
J gene: TRBJ2-3; clone size: few; V gene: TRBV20-1; CDR3 protein: CSARDQLPINWDTQYF
J gene: TRBJ1-1; clone size: many; V gene: TRBV6-6; CDR3 protein: CASSYRTEAFF
J gene: TRBJ1-1; clone size: many; V gene: TRBV6-5; CDR3 protein: CASSRGTGNTEAFF
J gene: TRBJ2-7; clone size: many; V gene: TRBV6-6; CDR3 protein: CASRGQVTTYEQYF
J gene: TRBJ2-1; clone size: many; V gene: TRBV7-9; CDR3 protein: CASSRQAGGPGEQFF
J gene: TRBJ2-5; clone size: many; V gene: TRBV6-1; CDR3 protein: CASSKDKVQETQYF
J gene: TRBJ2-1; clone size: .; V gene: TRBV4-2; CDR3 protein: CASSQYRQGIFF
J gene: TRBJ2-7; clone size: many; V gene: TRBV5-1; CDR3 protein: CASSTSSYEQYF
J gene: TRBJ1-2; clone size: .; V gene: TRBV27; CDR3 protein: CASARTARNYGYTF
J gene: TRBJ1-2; clone size: many; V gene: TRBV29-1; CDR3 protein: CSVGVGTNYGYTF
J gene: TRBJ2-7; clone size: many; V gene: TRBV5-1; CDR3 protein: CASSLDGLAGEQYF
J gene: TRBJ2-3; clone size: many; V gene: TRBV18; CDR3 protein: CASSPGHRDTQYF
J gene: TRBJ2-1; clone size: many; V gene: TRBV7-6; CDR3 protein: CASSLVFSYNEQFF
J gene: TRBJ2-5; clone size: many; V gene: TRBV12-3/TRBV12-4; CDR3 protein: CASAGSRHETQYF
J gene: TRBJ2-7; clone size: .; V gene: TRBV29-1; CDR3 protein: CSVEQGSSYEQYF
J gene: TRBJ1-2; clone size: .; V gene: TRBV27; CDR3 protein: CASRTGNYGYTF
J gene: TRBJ1-5; clone size: .; V gene: TRBV19; CDR3 protein: CASSPPGQDHQPQHF
J gene: TRBJ1-4; clone size: few; V gene: TRBV4-2; CDR3 protein: CASSPRTGTEKLFF
J gene: TRBJ1-3; clone size: many; V gene: TRBV3-1; CDR3 protein: CASSHGTGRIPGNTIYF